These T cell receptor beta chains were read from a single sample in a study of T-cell memory formation after mild COVID-19. TCRdb reanalysed the 5' RACE reads using MiXCR and keeps one entry per CDR3 protein. Of 150,000 or so distinct CDR3 sequences in the sample, around a tenth were seen once. Material: PBMCs or a T cell subset sorted from them (not recorded which). Every receptor here comes from a man younger than 35 who had mild COVID-19 (a few samples of this study predate the infection). Cell type and time point are not known. CDR3s include the opening cysteine and the closing phenylalanine or tryptophan. D genes are given only for firm matches. The size of a clone is reported for some rows only, either as once, few or many, or as a class for expanded clones.

d_gene: TRBD1; j_gene: TRBJ1-4; abundance: many; v_gene: TRBV5-1; CDR3nt: TGCGCCAGCAGCTTGGCCGGGACAGCGAATGAAAAACTGTTTTTT; CDR3aa: CASSLAGTANEKLFF
d_gene: NA; j_gene: TRBJ2-5; abundance: once; v_gene: TRBV20-1; CDR3nt: TGCAGTGCTAGGCCGGGGCAGCCTAAAGAGACCCAGTACTTC; CDR3aa: CSARPGQPKETQYF
d_gene: TRBD2; j_gene: TRBJ2-7; abundance: NA; v_gene: TRBV6-6; CDR3nt: TGTGCCAGCAGTTCGCGGGGAGGGGACTACGAGCAGTACTTC; CDR3aa: CASSSRGGDYEQYF
d_gene: NA; j_gene: TRBJ2-6; abundance: NA; v_gene: TRBV7-3; CDR3nt: TGTGCCAGCAGCTTAATGGGTATCGGGCTCTCTGGGGCCAACGTCCTGACTTTC; CDR3aa: CASSLMGIGLSGANVLTF
d_gene: NA; j_gene: TRBJ1-1; abundance: NA; v_gene: TRBV6-1; CDR3nt: TGTGCCAGCAGTGCCTTGTCGTGGTCGATGAACACTGAAGCTTTCTTT; CDR3aa: CASSALSWSMNTEAFF
d_gene: TRBD1; j_gene: TRBJ2-7; abundance: NA; v_gene: TRBV12-3/TRBV12-4; CDR3nt: TGTGCCAGCAGTCCGGGACAGGGAATATACGAGCAGTACTTC; CDR3aa: CASSPGQGIYEQYF
d_gene: NA; j_gene: TRBJ2-3; abundance: NA; v_gene: TRBV5-1; CDR3nt: TGCGCCAGCTCTAAGGGGGTTTTCGCCGGTCTGGTCACGCAGTATTTT; CDR3aa: CASSKGVFAGLVTQYF
d_gene: NA; j_gene: TRBJ1-1; abundance: many; v_gene: TRBV5-1; CDR3nt: TGCGCCAGCAGCCCCGGGGTTCAGGGGATGAACACTGAAGCTTTCTTT; CDR3aa: CASSPGVQGMNTEAFF
d_gene: NA; j_gene: TRBJ2-1; abundance: NA; v_gene: TRBV7-9; CDR3nt: TGTGCCAGCAATATGGGGAATGAATACAATGAGCAGTTCTTC; CDR3aa: CASNMGNEYNEQFF
d_gene: NA; j_gene: TRBJ1-1; abundance: NA; v_gene: TRBV7-2; CDR3nt: TGTGCCAGCAGCCCCCCCCTCTTGTCTGAAGCTTTCTTT; CDR3aa: CASSPPLLSEAFF
d_gene: TRBD2; j_gene: TRBJ2-7; abundance: NA; v_gene: TRBV20-1; CDR3nt: TGCAGTGCTAGAGGGGAGGGGAAGCAGTACTTC; CDR3aa: CSARGEGKQYF
d_gene: NA; j_gene: TRBJ1-5; abundance: many; v_gene: TRBV9; CDR3nt: TGTGCCAGCAGCGTAGATCCGGGGCCCGGACGGGCCCAGCATTTT; CDR3aa: CASSVDPGPGRAQHF
d_gene: NA; j_gene: TRBJ2-3; abundance: NA; v_gene: TRBV7-6; CDR3nt: TGTGCCAGCAGCCCCCTAGGCGCAGATACGCAGTATTTT; CDR3aa: CASSPLGADTQYF
d_gene: TRBD1; j_gene: TRBJ1-5; abundance: few; v_gene: TRBV6-5; CDR3nt: TGTGCCAGCAGTTACTCGACAGGGCTTGGTCAGCCCCAGCATTTT; CDR3aa: CASSYSTGLGQPQHF
d_gene: NA; j_gene: TRBJ2-7; abundance: medium-sized; v_gene: TRBV5-1; CDR3nt: TGCGCCAGCAGCCGGGGCGAGAACGAGCAGTACTTC; CDR3aa: CASSRGENEQYF
d_gene: NA; j_gene: TRBJ2-3; abundance: NA; v_gene: TRBV24-1; CDR3nt: TGTGCCACCAGTTCGGCGATCGGGGATAATACGCAGTATTTT; CDR3aa: CATSSAIGDNTQYF
d_gene: TRBD1; j_gene: TRBJ1-1; abundance: NA; v_gene: TRBV10-3; CDR3nt: TGTGCCATCAGTGGGGGACAGGGGAAGGGGCTGAACACTGAAGCTTTCTTT; CDR3aa: CAISGGQGKGLNTEAFF
d_gene: TRBD1; j_gene: TRBJ2-2; abundance: few; v_gene: TRBV11-2; CDR3nt: TGTGCCAGCAGCCGCCCCAGGGGGAGAATCGGGGAGCTGTTTTTT; CDR3aa: CASSRPRGRIGELFF
d_gene: TRBD1; j_gene: TRBJ2-5; abundance: NA; v_gene: TRBV5-1; CDR3nt: TGCGCCAGCAGCTTGGGAACAGGGGCGTCCGAAGAGACCCAGTACTTC; CDR3aa: CASSLGTGASEETQYF
d_gene: NA; j_gene: TRBJ2-7; abundance: few; v_gene: TRBV6-5; CDR3nt: TGTGCCAGCAGCTCGGAGACAGGTAACTACGAGCAGTACTTC; CDR3aa: CASSSETGNYEQYF
d_gene: NA; j_gene: TRBJ2-1; abundance: few; v_gene: TRBV5-1; CDR3nt: TGCGCCAGCAGCTCAGGAAGGATTAATGAGCAGTTCTTC; CDR3aa: CASSSGRINEQFF
d_gene: TRBD2; j_gene: TRBJ2-5; abundance: few; v_gene: TRBV5-4; CDR3nt: TGTGCCAGCAGCTTGGAGTTAGCGGGGGTGGAGACCCAGTACTTC; CDR3aa: CASSLELAGVETQYF
d_gene: TRBD1; j_gene: TRBJ2-1; abundance: many; v_gene: TRBV7-9; CDR3nt: TGTGCCAGCAGCCATTACCAGACCGGGACAGGGGGTTGGCGGGGGAGGAATGAGCAGTTCTTC; CDR3aa: CASSHYQTGTGGWRGRNEQFF
d_gene: TRBD2; j_gene: TRBJ2-3; abundance: NA; v_gene: TRBV6-6; CDR3nt: TGTGCCAGCAGTTACCCCGGGACTAGCGGGGAAACGCAGTATTTT; CDR3aa: CASSYPGTSGETQYF
d_gene: NA; j_gene: TRBJ2-1; abundance: few; v_gene: TRBV4-2; CDR3nt: TGTGCCAGCAGCTCGGGGGCCCCATCGGGTGAGCAGTTCTTC; CDR3aa: CASSSGAPSGEQFF
d_gene: TRBD1; j_gene: TRBJ1-6; abundance: many; v_gene: TRBV12-3/TRBV12-4; CDR3nt: TGTGCCAGCAGCGGGACAGCCAATTCACCCCTCCACTTT; CDR3aa: CASSGTANSPLHF
d_gene: NA; j_gene: TRBJ1-2; abundance: few; v_gene: TRBV4-2; CDR3nt: TGTGCCAGCAGCCAGGATGGACGGGTCCAAACCTTC; CDR3aa: CASSQDGRVQTF
d_gene: TRBD1; j_gene: TRBJ1-1; abundance: few; v_gene: TRBV7-8; CDR3nt: TGTGCCAGCATCTCTGAGGGGGCGGACACTGAAGCTTTCTTT; CDR3aa: CASISEGADTEAFF
d_gene: NA; j_gene: TRBJ1-5; abundance: many; v_gene: TRBV5-1; CDR3nt: TGCGCCAGCAGCTTGGACGGGAATCAGCCCCAGCATTTT; CDR3aa: CASSLDGNQPQHF
d_gene: NA; j_gene: TRBJ2-6; abundance: NA; v_gene: TRBV4-3; CDR3nt: TGCGCCAGCAGCCAAGAGGGCGGAGGGGCTGGGGCCAACGTCCTGACTTTC; CDR3aa: CASSQEGGGAGANVLTF
d_gene: NA; j_gene: TRBJ1-5; abundance: few; v_gene: TRBV7-2; CDR3nt: TGTGCCAGCAGCTTACAGACCGACGGCCAGCCCCAGCATTTT; CDR3aa: CASSLQTDGQPQHF
d_gene: NA; j_gene: TRBJ1-2; abundance: few; v_gene: TRBV5-1; CDR3nt: TGCGCCAGCAGCCACCGCCCGAGGGAGGATTGGGGTAACTATGGCTACACCTTC; CDR3aa: CASSHRPREDWGNYGYTF
d_gene: NA; j_gene: TRBJ2-1; abundance: NA; v_gene: TRBV5-6; CDR3nt: TGTGCCAGCAGCCCAGTGGGGGCGGGGGTATTGAGGCAGTTCTTC; CDR3aa: CASSPVGAGVLRQFF
d_gene: NA; j_gene: TRBJ1-1; abundance: NA; v_gene: TRBV29-1; CDR3nt: TGCAGCGCTAAACAGGACCACTACACTGAAGCTTTCTTT; CDR3aa: CSAKQDHYTEAFF
d_gene: NA; j_gene: TRBJ1-4; abundance: few; v_gene: TRBV5-1; CDR3nt: TGCGCCAGCAGCCCCGGACCAACTAATGAAAAACTGTTTTTT; CDR3aa: CASSPGPTNEKLFF
d_gene: NA; j_gene: TRBJ1-6; abundance: few; v_gene: TRBV12-3/TRBV12-4; CDR3nt: TGTGCCAGCAAATGGGGGGGGCATAATTCACCCCTCCACTTT; CDR3aa: CASKWGGHNSPLHF
d_gene: NA; j_gene: TRBJ1-6; abundance: few; v_gene: TRBV9; CDR3nt: TGTGCCAGCAGCGTAGGGTCAGGGTGGAATTCACCCCTCCACTTT; CDR3aa: CASSVGSGWNSPLHF
d_gene: NA; j_gene: TRBJ1-1; abundance: few; v_gene: TRBV10-3; CDR3nt: TGTGCCATCAGGAGGAACACTGAAGCTTTCTTT; CDR3aa: CAIRRNTEAFF
d_gene: TRBD1; j_gene: TRBJ1-2; abundance: many; v_gene: TRBV18; CDR3nt: TGTGCCAGCTCACAGGACAGGAACTATGGCTACACCTTC; CDR3aa: CASSQDRNYGYTF
d_gene: NA; j_gene: TRBJ2-3; abundance: NA; v_gene: TRBV20-1; CDR3nt: TGCAGTGCCCCAGTTTGGGTCAGCACAGATACGCAGTATTTT; CDR3aa: CSAPVWVSTDTQYF
d_gene: NA; j_gene: TRBJ1-1; abundance: few; v_gene: TRBV5-1; CDR3nt: TGCGCCAGCAGCGGCAGGATGAACACTGAAGCTTTCTTT; CDR3aa: CASSGRMNTEAFF
d_gene: NA; j_gene: TRBJ2-3; abundance: NA; v_gene: TRBV6-5; CDR3nt: TGTGCCAGCAGGAGGGGGGTGGGCACAGATACGCAGTATTTT; CDR3aa: CASRRGVGTDTQYF
d_gene: TRBD2; j_gene: TRBJ2-2; abundance: NA; v_gene: TRBV7-2; CDR3nt: TGTGCCAGCAAGGGAACTAGCGCGGGGGAGCTGTTTTTT; CDR3aa: CASKGTSAGELFF
d_gene: NA; j_gene: TRBJ1-5; abundance: few; v_gene: TRBV6-5; CDR3nt: TGTGCCAGCAGTTACTCGAGGGGGATCGGGCAGCCCCAGCATTTT; CDR3aa: CASSYSRGIGQPQHF
d_gene: NA; j_gene: TRBJ2-7; abundance: many; v_gene: TRBV5-1; CDR3nt: TGCGCCAGCAGCCCGGTAGGGTCCTACGAGCAGTACTTC; CDR3aa: CASSPVGSYEQYF
d_gene: NA; j_gene: TRBJ1-2; abundance: NA; v_gene: TRBV19; CDR3nt: TGTGCCAGTAGTCCCTCCCGCGACCTCTATGGCTACACCTTC; CDR3aa: CASSPSRDLYGYTF
d_gene: TRBD1; j_gene: TRBJ2-1; abundance: NA; v_gene: TRBV6-5; CDR3nt: TGTGCCAGCAGCCACTCACAGGGGGCTGATGAGCAGTTCTTC; CDR3aa: CASSHSQGADEQFF
d_gene: NA; j_gene: TRBJ2-1; abundance: NA; v_gene: TRBV9; CDR3nt: TGTGCCAGCAGCGTAGAACCTAGCTCATCCTACAATGAGCAGTTCTTC; CDR3aa: CASSVEPSSSYNEQFF
d_gene: NA; j_gene: TRBJ1-1; abundance: many; v_gene: TRBV12-3/TRBV12-4; CDR3nt: TGTGCCAGCAAACTAGACCCCCGGAGCACTGAAGCTTTCTTT; CDR3aa: CASKLDPRSTEAFF
d_gene: NA; j_gene: TRBJ2-4; abundance: few; v_gene: TRBV6-5; CDR3nt: TGTGCCAGCAGCCGTACAGGAGCTCACATTCAGTACTTC; CDR3aa: CASSRTGAHIQYF
d_gene: NA; j_gene: TRBJ2-6; abundance: NA; v_gene: TRBV7-6; CDR3nt: TGTGCCAGCAGCTTAGACGGGGCGGGTGGGGCCAACGTCCTGACTTTC; CDR3aa: CASSLDGAGGANVLTF
d_gene: NA; j_gene: TRBJ1-4; abundance: NA; v_gene: TRBV24-1; CDR3nt: TGTGCCACCAGTGCAGGGGCCGAAAAACTGTTTTTT; CDR3aa: CATSAGAEKLFF
d_gene: TRBD2; j_gene: TRBJ2-3; abundance: NA; v_gene: TRBV28; CDR3nt: TGTGCCAGCACCGATTCGCGGGGGGGCACAGATACGCAGTATTTT; CDR3aa: CASTDSRGGTDTQYF
d_gene: NA; j_gene: TRBJ2-1; abundance: few; v_gene: TRBV29-1; CDR3nt: TGCAGCGTTGACCACCTGGGGGCGGGGAGCTCCTACAATGAGCAGTTCTTC; CDR3aa: CSVDHLGAGSSYNEQFF
d_gene: TRBD1; j_gene: TRBJ1-1; abundance: NA; v_gene: TRBV7-9; CDR3nt: TGTGCCAGCAGCCGACAGGGGATCGAAGCTTTCTTT; CDR3aa: CASSRQGIEAFF
d_gene: TRBD2; j_gene: TRBJ2-3; abundance: NA; v_gene: TRBV12-3/TRBV12-4; CDR3nt: TGTGCCAGCAGTCACCGACTAGCGGGGCGCACAGATACGCAGTATTTT; CDR3aa: CASSHRLAGRTDTQYF
d_gene: NA; j_gene: TRBJ1-1; abundance: few; v_gene: TRBV3-1; CDR3nt: TGTGCCAGCAGCCAAGATTCATCAAGTTCAGCTTTCTTT; CDR3aa: CASSQDSSSSAFF
d_gene: NA; j_gene: TRBJ2-7; abundance: NA; v_gene: TRBV6-5; CDR3nt: TGTGCCAGCCATCGACAGGGGAGGGAGGAGCAGTACTTC; CDR3aa: CASHRQGREEQYF
d_gene: TRBD1; j_gene: TRBJ2-2; abundance: few; v_gene: TRBV20-1; CDR3nt: TGCAGTCCATCGGGGACAGGGGGCGCAAACACCGGGGAGCTGTTTTTT; CDR3aa: CSPSGTGGANTGELFF